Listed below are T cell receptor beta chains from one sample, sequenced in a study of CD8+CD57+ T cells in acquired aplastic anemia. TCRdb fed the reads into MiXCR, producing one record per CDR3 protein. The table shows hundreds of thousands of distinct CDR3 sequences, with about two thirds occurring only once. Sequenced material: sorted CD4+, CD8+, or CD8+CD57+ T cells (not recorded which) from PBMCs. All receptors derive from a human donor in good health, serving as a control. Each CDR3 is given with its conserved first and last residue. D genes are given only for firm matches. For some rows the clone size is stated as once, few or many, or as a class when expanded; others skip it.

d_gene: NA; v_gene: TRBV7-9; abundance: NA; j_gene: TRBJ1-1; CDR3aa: CASSLEVQQQDAEAFF; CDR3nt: TGTGCCAGCAGCTTAGAAGTGCAGCAACAAGACGCTGAAGCTTTCTTT
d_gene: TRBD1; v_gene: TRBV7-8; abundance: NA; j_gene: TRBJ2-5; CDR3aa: CASSLLGTGGYEQQYF; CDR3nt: TGTGCCAGCAGCTTACTCGGGACAGGGGGCTACGAGCAGCAGTACTTC
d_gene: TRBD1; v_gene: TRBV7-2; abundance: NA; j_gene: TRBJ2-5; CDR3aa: CASSLNRVGTEYQTQYF; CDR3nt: TGTGCCAGCAGCTTAAACAGGGTGGGGACAGAATACCAGACCCAGTACTTC
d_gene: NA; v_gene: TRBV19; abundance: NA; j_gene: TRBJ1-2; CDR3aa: CASSMVSGAYGYTF; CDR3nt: TGTGCCAGTAGTATGGTCTCGGGGGCGTATGGCTACACCTTC
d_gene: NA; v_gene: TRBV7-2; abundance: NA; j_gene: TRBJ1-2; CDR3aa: CASSPPRQCPSFNYGYTF; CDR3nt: TGTGCCAGCAGCCCACCACGACAATGCCCTTCCTTTAACTATGGCTACACCTTC
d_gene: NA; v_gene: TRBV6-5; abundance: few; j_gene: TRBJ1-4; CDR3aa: CASSYNMEAEKLFF; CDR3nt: TGTGCCAGCAGTTACAATATGGAGGCGGAAAAACTGTTTTTT
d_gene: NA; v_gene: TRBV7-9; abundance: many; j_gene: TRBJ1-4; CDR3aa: CASSPNRATNEKLFF; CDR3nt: TGTGCCAGCAGCCCCAACAGGGCAACTAATGAAAAACTGTTTTTT
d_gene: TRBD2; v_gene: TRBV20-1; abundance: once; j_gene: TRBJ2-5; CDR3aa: CSARAGGDDAQYF; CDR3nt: TGCAGTGCTAGAGCTGGGGGGGACGATGCCCAGTACTTC
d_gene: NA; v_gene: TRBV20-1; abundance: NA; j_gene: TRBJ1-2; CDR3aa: CSARQGYTF; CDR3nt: TGCAGTGCTAGACAGGGGTACACCTTC
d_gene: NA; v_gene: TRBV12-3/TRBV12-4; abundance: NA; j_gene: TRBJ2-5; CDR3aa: CASSQLETQYF; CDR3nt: TGTGCCAGCTCTCAACTAGAGACCCAGTACTTC
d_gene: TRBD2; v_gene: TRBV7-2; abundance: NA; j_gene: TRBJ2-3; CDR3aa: CASSLRTSGGPDTQYF; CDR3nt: TGTGCCAGCAGCTTAAGGACTAGCGGGGGCCCAGATACGCAGTATTTT
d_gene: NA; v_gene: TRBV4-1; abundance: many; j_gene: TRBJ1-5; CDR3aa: CASSQTQTDNQPQHF; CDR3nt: TGCGCCAGCAGCCAAACTCAAACAGACAATCAGCCCCAGCATTTT
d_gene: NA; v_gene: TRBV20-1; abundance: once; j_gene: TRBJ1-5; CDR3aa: CSARDGGRDKPQHF; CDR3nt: TGCAGTGCTAGGGATGGTGGGAGAGATAAGCCCCAGCATTTT
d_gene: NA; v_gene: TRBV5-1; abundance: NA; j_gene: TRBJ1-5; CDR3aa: CASSGKQYNQPQHF; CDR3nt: TGCGCCAGCAGTGGTAAGCAATACAATCAGCCCCAGCATTTT
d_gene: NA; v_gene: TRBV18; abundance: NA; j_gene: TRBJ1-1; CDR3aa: CASSPDKLNTEAFF; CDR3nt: TGTGCCAGCTCACCGGACAAGTTGAACACTGAAGCTTTCTTT
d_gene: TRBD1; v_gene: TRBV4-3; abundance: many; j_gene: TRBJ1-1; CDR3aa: CASSRAGQGQEAFF; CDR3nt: TGCGCCAGCAGCCGAGCTGGACAGGGTCAAGAAGCTTTCTTT
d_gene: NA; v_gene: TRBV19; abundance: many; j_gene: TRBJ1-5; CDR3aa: CASSINSRTNQPQHF; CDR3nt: TGTGCCAGTAGTATTAACAGTAGAACTAATCAGCCCCAGCATTTT
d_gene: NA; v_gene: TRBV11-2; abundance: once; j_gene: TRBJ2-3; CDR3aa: CASSLYLRDTQYF; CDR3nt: TGTGCCAGCAGCTTATACCTTCGCGATACGCAGTATTTT
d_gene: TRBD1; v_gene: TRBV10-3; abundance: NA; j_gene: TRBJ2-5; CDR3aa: CATTGTGEETQYF; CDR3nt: TGTGCCACGACTGGGACAGGTGAAGAGACCCAGTACTTC
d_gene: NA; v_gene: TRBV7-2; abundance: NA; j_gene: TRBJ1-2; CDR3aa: CASSFQGGQGGYGYTF; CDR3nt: TGTGCCAGCAGCTTTCAAGGTGGTCAGGGTGGCTATGGCTACACCTTC
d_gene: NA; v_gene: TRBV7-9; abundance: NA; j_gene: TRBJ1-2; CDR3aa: CASSLALDGNQPQTF; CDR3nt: TGTGCCAGCAGCCTTGCCCTAGATGGTAATCAGCCCCAGACCTTC
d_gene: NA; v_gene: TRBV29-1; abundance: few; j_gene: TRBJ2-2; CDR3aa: CSATGLGNTGELFF; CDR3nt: TGCAGCGCCACAGGGTTGGGCAACACCGGGGAGCTGTTTTTT
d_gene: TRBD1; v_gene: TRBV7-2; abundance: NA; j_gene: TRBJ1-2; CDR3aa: CASSPGQGDNYGYTF; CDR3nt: TGTGCCAGCAGCCCGGGACAGGGAGATAACTATGGCTACACCTTC
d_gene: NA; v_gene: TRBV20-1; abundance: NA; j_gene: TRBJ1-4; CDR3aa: CSARTSGTDLNEKLFF; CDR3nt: TGCAGTGCTAGAACCTCCGGGACGGACCTTAATGAAAAACTGTTTTTT
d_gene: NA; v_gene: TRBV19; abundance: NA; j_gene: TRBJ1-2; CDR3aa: CASSAGAFRSGHNF; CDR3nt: TGTGCCAGTAGTGCAGGGGCCTTTCGCTCTGGCCACAACTTC
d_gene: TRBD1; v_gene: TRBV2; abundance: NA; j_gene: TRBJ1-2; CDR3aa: CASRRDRENYGYTF; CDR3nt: TGTGCCAGCAGGCGAGACAGGGAGAACTATGGCTACACCTTC
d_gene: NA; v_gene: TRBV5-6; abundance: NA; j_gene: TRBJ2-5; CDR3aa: CASSLTAETQYF; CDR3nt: TGTGCCAGCAGCTTGACCGCGGAGACCCAGTACTTC
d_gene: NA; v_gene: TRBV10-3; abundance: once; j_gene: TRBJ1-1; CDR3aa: CAIRDGGETAAAF; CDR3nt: TGTGCCATCAGGGATGGTGGAGAGACTGCAGCTGCTTTT
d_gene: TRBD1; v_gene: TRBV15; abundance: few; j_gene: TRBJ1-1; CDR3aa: CATSPRTGNKTEAFF; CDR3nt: TGTGCCACCAGCCCCCGGACAGGTAATAAGACTGAAGCTTTCTTT
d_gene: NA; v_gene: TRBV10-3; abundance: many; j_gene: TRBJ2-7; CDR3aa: CATKLGGDASYEQYF; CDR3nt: TGTGCCACCAAACTAGGCGGGGACGCATCCTACGAGCAGTACTTC
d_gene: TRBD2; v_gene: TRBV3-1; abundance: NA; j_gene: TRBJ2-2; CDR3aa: CASSQETGGVYTGELFF; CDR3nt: TGTGCCAGCAGCCAAGAAACGGGGGGAGTTTACACCGGGGAGCTGTTTTTT
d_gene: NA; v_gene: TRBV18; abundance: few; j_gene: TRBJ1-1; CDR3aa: CASSPARGSNTEAFF; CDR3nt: TGTGCCAGCTCACCAGCCCGGGGTTCGAACACTGAAGCTTTCTTT
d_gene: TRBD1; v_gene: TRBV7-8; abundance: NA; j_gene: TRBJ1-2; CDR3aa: CASSSDDRVDGYTF; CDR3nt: TGTGCCAGCAGCTCAGACGACAGGGTGGATGGCTACACCTTC
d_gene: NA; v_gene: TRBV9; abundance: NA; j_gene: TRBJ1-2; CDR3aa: CASRLAQGPRSGHTF; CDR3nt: TGTGCCAGCAGATTAGCACAGGGCCCGAGATCTGGCCACACCTTC
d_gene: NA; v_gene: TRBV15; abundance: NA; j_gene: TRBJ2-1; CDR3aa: CATSRGTARANEQFF; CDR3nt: TGTGCCACCAGCAGAGGGACCGCGAGGGCCAATGAGCAGTTCTTC
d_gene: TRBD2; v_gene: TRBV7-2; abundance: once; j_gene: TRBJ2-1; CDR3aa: CASSIRASGGLDEQFF; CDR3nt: TGTGCCAGCAGTATTCGGGCTAGCGGGGGCTTGGATGAGCAGTTCTTC
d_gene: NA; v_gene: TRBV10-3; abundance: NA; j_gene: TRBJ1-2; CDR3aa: CASSCSSGYGYTF; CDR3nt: TGTGCCAGCAGTTGTTCCTCAGGATATGGCTACACCTTC
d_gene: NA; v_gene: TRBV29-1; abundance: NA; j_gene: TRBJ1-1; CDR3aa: CSAEDNLNTEAFF; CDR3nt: TGCAGCGCCGAAGATAACTTGAACACTGAAGCTTTCTTT
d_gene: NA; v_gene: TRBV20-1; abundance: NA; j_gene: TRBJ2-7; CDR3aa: CSASKGKGSHEQYF; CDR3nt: TGCAGCGCTAGCAAAGGGAAGGGTTCACACGAGCAGTACTTC
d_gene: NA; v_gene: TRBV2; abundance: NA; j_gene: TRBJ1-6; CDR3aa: CASSLGPTHIPLLF; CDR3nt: TGTGCCAGCAGTCTCGGGCCCACACATATACCCCTCCTCTTT
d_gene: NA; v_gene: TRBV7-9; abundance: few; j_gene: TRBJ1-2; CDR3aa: CASRRASTNYGYTF; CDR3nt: TGTGCCAGCAGACGAGCCTCAACTAACTATGGCTACACCTTC
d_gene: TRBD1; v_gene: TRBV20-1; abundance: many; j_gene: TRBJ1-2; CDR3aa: CSALYRGGGYTF; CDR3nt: TGCAGTGCCTTATACAGGGGTGGCGGCTACACCTTC
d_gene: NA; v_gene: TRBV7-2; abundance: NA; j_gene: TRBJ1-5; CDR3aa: CASSESGRQHQHF; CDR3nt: TGTGCCAGCAGCGAGTCCGGGCGTCAGCACCAGCATTTT
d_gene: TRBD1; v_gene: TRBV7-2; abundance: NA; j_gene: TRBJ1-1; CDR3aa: CASSIVRGLVTNYFF; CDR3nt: TGTGCCAGCAGCATTGTCAGGGGGTTGGTGACTAACTATTTCTTT
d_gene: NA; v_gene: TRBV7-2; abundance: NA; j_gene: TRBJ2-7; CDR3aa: CASSSVALRTYEQF; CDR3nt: TGTGCCAGTAGCTCCGTAGCGCTGCGAACCTACGAGCAGTTC
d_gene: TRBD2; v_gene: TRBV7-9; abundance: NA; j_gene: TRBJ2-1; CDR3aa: CASSLGAGEDEQFF; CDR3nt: TGTGCCAGCAGCTTAGGCGCGGGGGAAGATGAGCAGTTCTTC
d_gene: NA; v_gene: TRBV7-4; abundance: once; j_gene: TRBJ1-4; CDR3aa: CASSFEGGQPLFF; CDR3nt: TGTGCCAGCAGCTTTGAGGGGGGGCAGCCCCTGTTTTTT
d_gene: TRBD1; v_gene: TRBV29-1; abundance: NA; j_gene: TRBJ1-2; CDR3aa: CSARAGQGAGGYTF; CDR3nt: TGCAGCGCCCGAGCGGGGCAGGGGGCAGGCGGCTACACCTTC
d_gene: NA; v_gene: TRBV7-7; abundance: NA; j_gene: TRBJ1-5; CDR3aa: CASSLMLPMLHLRF; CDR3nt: NA
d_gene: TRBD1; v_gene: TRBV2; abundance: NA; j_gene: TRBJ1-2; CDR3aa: CASSLQGRALGYGFTF; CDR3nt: TGTGCCAGCAGCCTACAGGGGAGGGCATTAGGCTATGGTTTCACCTTC
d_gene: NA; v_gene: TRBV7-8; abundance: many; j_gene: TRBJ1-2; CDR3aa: CASSLGGVGVSYGYTF; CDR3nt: TGTGCCAGCAGCTTAGGGGGAGTTGGAGTAAGCTATGGCTACACCTTC
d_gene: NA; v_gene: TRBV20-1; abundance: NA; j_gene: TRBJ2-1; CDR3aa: CSAEGDGARNNEQFF; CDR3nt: TGCAGCGCTGAAGGGGACGGGGCCAGGAACAATGAGCAGTTCTTC
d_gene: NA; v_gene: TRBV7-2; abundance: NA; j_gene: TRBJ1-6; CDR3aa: CASSPGCPLHF; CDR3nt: TGTGCCAGCAGCCCAGGATGTCCCCTCCACTTT